Sequencing of this T cell receptor (beta chain) was carried out in a study of blood T cell repertoires in COVID-19 (dated by TCRdb to about 2020). The study in broad terms: Samples from collaborators originated in the United States, Italy and Spain and spanned both the acute and convalescent phases of COVID-19. The material from the prospective study consisted of cDNA or gDNA derived from T cells, B-cell-depleted T cells, or PBMCs. Subjects who had been exposed to COVID-19, were actively infected with it, or had recovered from it provided the deeply sampled blood TCRbeta repertoires that made up the dataset. The repertoires were released in a freely available public database meant as a resource for research on the immune response to SARS-CoV-2. The samples were drawn from two sources: the first 160 participants of the ongoing ImmuneRACE study, and 1,254 subjects contributed by 6 global collaborators. Sample metadata almost always included a de-identified subject ID, COVID-19 status, age in years and sex. Where available, HLA class I and class II types were obtained from metadata supplied by the sample provider rather than from assay-based typing.

The CDR3, cysteine through phenylalanine, is 16 amino acids long. Only the CDR3 DNA is retained, 48 bases long and in frame from the first base. CDR1 SGHDT and CDR2 YYEEEE were looked up in the germline V gene. Trimming costs V 7 bases and J 1 base, and their ends lie 18 bases apart. Whole blood was collected in K2EDTA tubes by collaborating institutions according to the institutions' own protocols. Collaborator samples were shipped for TCRbeta analysis as frozen whole blood, isolated PBMCs, or DNA extracted from either sample type. Beyond this particular receptor, the publication reports: The amount of clinical and demographic metadata varied by source and participant and was provided uncurated.

In the case of this clone: It has no known antigen specificity. It has no much larger one-base neighbor in the sample; base qualities were not kept.

TCRbeta CDR3 regions were amplified from genomic DNA by means of the immunoSEQ Assay, a bias-controlled multiplex PCR. In the authors' own workflow: The number of nucleated cells in each sample was estimated by amplification of reference gene primers within the assay. To quantify the absolute abundance of each unique TCRbeta CDR3 rearrangement, sequence reads were collapsed and filtered. For each sample, productive Simpson clonality was calculated by taking the square root of Simpson's diversity index across productive rearrangements. Held by TCRdb, this immuneACCESS table contains in-frame sequences only and omits some clones. Under half of the omission traces to an unresolved V gene where checked; the cause of the rest is unknown. The D gene and trimming were derived from the DNA, and the V and J assignments and clone size from that table. The sample table holds 55,000 to 65,000 clones, of which 84% were seen once. The ten largest clones add up to 5.6% of the sample.

Material for sequencing was peripheral blood. Recombination linked TRBV5-6 to TRBJ1-3; matching of 6 bases hints at TRBD1 as the D gene. This receptor was taken from a woman aged 60-75 years with acute or convalescent COVID-19. The nucleotide sequence is TGTGCCAGCGCCCAACGGGGGGGCACTTCTGGAAACACCATATATTTT. Its amino acids are CASAQRGGTSGNTIYF.